This T cell receptor (beta chain) was documented in a study of shared clonotypes between healthy human individuals. Trimming removed 4 bases at V and 2 bases at J, with 10 bases between. Germline CDR1 is MNHEY and CDR2 is SMNVEV (reference sequence). CDR3 length equals 14 residues. Assay runs were performed at deep level. Assay: immunoSEQ multiplex PCR; the TCRdb copy retains only in-frame clones and omits some. The data hold 2 million to 2.5 million clones, with approximately 95% observed a single time. Sequences were obtained from naive CD4+ T cells sorted from blood. Noted subset: CD45RA+ positively selected. This clonotype originated in a man in his late teens or twenties in good health. The chain is built from TRBV27 and TRBJ2-3; no definite D call. CDR3 protein: CASSSPLYTDTQYF. In DNA, the CDR3 is TGTGCCAGCAGTTCCCCTCTGTACACAGATACGCAGTATTTT.